This T cell receptor (beta chain) was retrieved from a study of Ad26.COV2.S vaccination and SARS-CoV-2 variants. Regarding the study as a whole: Individuals receiving vaccine had higher spike-specific TCR breadth than placebo recipients did.

Profiling relied on immunoSEQ multiplex PCR, and the TCRdb table lists in-frame clones only, not all of them. The profile shows about 180,000 clones, around nine tenths of them singletons. About this clone: What it binds is unknown.

V lost 3 bases and J lost 0, with 10 bases in between. CDR3 length: 15 residues. Germline CDR1 reads MNHEY; CDR2 reads SMNVEV (reference sequence). The V gene is TRBV27, the J gene TRBJ2-3; D gene ambiguous. The sequence came from a human donor who had recovered from COVID-19. The specimen comprised peripheral blood, sampled after recovery from COVID-19. CDR3 protein: CASSFGWDSTDTQYF. The DNA for the CDR3 is TGTGCCAGCAGTTTCGGATGGGATAGCACAGATACGCAGTATTTT.